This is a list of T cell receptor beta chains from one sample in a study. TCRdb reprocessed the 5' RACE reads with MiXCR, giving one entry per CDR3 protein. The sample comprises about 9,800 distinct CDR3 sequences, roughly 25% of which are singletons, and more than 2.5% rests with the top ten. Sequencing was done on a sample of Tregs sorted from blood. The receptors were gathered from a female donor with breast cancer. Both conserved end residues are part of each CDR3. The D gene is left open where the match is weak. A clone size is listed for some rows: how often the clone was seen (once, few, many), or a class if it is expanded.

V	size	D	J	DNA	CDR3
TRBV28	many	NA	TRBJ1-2	TGTGCCAGCAGTTTGCCATCTCTGAAGGGCTACACCTTC	CASSLPSLKGYTF
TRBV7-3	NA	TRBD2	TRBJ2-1	TGTGCCAGCAGCTTATCGGCTAGCGGGAGAAATGAGCAGTTCTTC	CASSLSASGRNEQFF
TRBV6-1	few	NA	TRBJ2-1	TGTGCCAGCATCACGACTAGTCCCCCCCGGAATGAGCAGTTCTTC	CASITTSPPRNEQFF
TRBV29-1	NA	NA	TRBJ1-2	TGCAGCGTTGAACGGGTCGGACAGAGGGCGCGTGGCTACACCTTC	CSVERVGQRARGYTF
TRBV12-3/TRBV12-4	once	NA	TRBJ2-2	TGTGCCAGCAGGCCGACACTCGCGGACACCGGGGAGCCGTTTTTT	CASRPTLADTGEPFF
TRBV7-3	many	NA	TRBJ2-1	TGTGCCAGCAGCGGACTGGGAGGCAATGAGCAGTTCTTC	CASSGLGGNEQFF
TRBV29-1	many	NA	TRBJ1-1	TGCAGCGTTGAAGAGAAGACAGTCGGGAACACTGAAGCTTTCTTT	CSVEEKTVGNTEAFF
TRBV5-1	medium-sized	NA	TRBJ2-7	TGCGCCAGCAGCTTGGCATACACCTACGAGCAGTACTTC	CASSLAYTYEQYF
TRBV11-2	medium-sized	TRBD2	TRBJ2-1	TGTGCCAGCAGCTTCTCTAGCGGCTCCTACAATGAGCAGTTCTTC	CASSFSSGSYNEQFF
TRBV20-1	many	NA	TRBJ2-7	TGCAGTGCTAGCGGACAGGGAGGGTACGAGCAGTACTTC	CSASGQGGYEQYF
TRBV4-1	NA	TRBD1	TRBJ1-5	TGCGCCAGCAGCCGAGACAGGGGCAATCAGCCCCAGCGTTTT	CASSRDRGNQPQRF
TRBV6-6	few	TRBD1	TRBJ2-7	TGTGCCAGCAGTTACGGGACAGGAGGTGAACCCTACGAGCAGTACTTC	CASSYGTGGEPYEQYF
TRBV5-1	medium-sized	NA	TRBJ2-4	TGCGCCAGCAGCCCCAACTTCGCCTCCAAAAACATTCAGTACTTC	CASSPNFASKNIQYF
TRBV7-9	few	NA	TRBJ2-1	TGTGCAGCAGCCCCCCCCCCCAGGCGGGTTTACAATGAGCAGTTCTTC	CAAAPPPRRVYNEQFF
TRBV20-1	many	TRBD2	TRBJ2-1	TGCAGTGCTCACGGGACTAGCGGGAGGTTTGCTCTCGATGAGCAGTTCTTC	CSAHGTSGRFALDEQFF
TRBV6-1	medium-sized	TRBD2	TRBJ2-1	TGTGCCAGCAGTGAAGGGGCTAGCGGGAGGGGGCACGGTGAGCAGTTCTTC	CASSEGASGRGHGEQFF